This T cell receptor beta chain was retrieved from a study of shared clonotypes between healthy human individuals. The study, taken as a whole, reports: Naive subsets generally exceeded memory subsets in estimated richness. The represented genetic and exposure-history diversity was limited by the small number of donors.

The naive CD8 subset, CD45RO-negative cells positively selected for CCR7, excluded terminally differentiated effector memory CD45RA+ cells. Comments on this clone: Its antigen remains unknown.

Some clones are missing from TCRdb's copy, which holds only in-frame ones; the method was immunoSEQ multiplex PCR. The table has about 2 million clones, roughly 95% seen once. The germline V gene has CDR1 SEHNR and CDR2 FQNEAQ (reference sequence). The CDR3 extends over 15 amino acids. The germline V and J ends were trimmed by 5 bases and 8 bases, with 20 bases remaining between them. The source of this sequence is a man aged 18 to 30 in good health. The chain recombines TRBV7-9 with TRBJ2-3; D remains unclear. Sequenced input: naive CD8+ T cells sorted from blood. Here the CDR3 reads CASSGSPTSAGTQYF. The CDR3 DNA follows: TGTGCCAGCAGCGGAAGCCCCACTTCAGCCGGTACGCAGTATTTT. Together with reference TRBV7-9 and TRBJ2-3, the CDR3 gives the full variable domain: DTGVSQNPRHKITKRGQNVTFRCDPISEHNRLYWYRQTLGQGPEFLTYFQNEAQLEKSRLLSDRFSAERPKGSFSTLEIQRTEQGDSAMYLCASSGSPTSAGTQYFGPGTRLTVL.